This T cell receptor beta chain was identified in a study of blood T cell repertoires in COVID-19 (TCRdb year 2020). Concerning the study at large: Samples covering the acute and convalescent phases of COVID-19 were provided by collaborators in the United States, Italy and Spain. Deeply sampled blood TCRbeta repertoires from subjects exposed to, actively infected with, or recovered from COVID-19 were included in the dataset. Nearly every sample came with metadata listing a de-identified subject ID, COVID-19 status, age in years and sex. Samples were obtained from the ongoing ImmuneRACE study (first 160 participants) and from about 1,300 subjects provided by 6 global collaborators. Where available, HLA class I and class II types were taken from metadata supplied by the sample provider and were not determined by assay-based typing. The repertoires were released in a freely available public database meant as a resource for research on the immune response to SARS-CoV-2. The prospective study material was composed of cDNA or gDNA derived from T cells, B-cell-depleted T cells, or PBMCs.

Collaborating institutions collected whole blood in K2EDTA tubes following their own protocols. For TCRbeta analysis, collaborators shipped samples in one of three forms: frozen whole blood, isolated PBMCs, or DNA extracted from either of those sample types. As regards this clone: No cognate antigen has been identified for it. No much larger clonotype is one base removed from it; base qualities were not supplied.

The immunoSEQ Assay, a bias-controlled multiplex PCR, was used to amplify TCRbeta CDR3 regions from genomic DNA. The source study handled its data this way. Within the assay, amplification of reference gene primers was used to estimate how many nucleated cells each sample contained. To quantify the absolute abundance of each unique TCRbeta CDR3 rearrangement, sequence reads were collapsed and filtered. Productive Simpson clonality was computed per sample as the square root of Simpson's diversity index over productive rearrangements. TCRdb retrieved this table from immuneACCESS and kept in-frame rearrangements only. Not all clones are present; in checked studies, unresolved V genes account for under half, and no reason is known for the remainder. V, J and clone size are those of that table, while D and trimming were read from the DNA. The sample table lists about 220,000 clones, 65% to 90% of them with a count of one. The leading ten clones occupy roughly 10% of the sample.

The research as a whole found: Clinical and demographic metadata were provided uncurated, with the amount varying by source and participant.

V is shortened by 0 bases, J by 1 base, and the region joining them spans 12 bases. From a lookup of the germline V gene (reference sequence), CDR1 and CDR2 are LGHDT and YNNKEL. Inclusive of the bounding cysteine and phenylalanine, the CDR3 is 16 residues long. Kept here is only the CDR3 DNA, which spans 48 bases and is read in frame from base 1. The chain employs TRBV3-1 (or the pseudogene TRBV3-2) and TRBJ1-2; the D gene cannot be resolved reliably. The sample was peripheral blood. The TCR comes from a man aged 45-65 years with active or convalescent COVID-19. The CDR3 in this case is CASSQDPNSVNYGYTF. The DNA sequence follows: TGTGCCAGCAGCCAAGACCCCAACAGTGTTAACTATGGCTACACCTTC.